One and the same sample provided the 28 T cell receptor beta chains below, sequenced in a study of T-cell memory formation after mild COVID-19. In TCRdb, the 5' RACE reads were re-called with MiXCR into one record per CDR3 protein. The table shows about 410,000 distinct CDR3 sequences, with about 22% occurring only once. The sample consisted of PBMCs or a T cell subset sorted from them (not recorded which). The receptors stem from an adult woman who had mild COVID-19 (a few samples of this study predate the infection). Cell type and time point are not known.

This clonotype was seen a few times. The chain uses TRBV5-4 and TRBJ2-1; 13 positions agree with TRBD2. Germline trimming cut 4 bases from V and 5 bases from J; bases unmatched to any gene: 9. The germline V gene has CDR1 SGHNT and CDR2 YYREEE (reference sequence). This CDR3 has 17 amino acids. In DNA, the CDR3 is TGTGCCAGCAGCCCCAACCGAGGGACTAGCGGGGACAATGAGCAGTTCTTC. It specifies CASSPNRGTSGDNEQFF.

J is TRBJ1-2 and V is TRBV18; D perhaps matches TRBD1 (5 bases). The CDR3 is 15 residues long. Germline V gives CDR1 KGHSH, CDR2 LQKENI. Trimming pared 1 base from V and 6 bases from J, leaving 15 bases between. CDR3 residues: CASSPRPGELNGYTF. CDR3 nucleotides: TGTGCCAGCTCACCACGTCCGGGGGAATTAAATGGCTACACCTTC.

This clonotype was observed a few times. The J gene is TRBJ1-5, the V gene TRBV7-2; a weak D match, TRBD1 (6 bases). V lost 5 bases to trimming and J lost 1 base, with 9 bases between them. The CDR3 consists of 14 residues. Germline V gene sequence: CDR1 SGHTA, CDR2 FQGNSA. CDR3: CASSLGTSNQPQHF. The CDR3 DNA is TGTGCCAGCAGCCTCGGGACAAGCAATCAGCCCCAGCATTTT.

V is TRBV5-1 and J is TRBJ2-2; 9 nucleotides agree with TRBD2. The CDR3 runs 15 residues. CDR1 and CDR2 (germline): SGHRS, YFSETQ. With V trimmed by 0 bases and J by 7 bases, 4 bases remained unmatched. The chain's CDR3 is CASSLEPSGNGELFF. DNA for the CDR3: TGCGCCAGCAGCTTGGAGCCTAGCGGGAACGGGGAGCTGTTTTTT. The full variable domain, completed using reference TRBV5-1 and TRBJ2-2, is KAGVTQTPRYLIKTRGQQVTLSCSPISGHRSVSWYQQTPGQGLQFLFEYFSETQRNKGNFPGRFSGRQFSNSRSEMNVSTLELGDSALYLCASSLEPSGNGELFFGEGSRLTVL.

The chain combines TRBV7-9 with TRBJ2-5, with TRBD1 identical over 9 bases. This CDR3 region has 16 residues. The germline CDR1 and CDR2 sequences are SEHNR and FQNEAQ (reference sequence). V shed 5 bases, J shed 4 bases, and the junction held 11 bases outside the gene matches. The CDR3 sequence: CASSPRDRETLETQYF. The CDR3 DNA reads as TGTGCCAGCAGCCCCAGGGACAGGGAAACTCTAGAGACCCAGTACTTC.

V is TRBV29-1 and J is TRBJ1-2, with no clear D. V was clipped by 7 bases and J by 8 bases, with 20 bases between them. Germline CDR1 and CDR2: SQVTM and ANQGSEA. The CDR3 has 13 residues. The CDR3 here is CSAEEAARSGYTF. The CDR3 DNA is TGCAGCGCAGAAGAGGCCGCTCGCTCCGGCTACACCTTC.

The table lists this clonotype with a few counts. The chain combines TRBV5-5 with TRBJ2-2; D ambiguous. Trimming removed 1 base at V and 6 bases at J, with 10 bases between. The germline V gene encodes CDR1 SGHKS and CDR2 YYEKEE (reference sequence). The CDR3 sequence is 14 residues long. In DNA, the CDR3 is TGTGCCAGCAGCTTGCTAGGAGCTGCCGGGGAGCTGTTTTTT. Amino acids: CASSLLGAAGELFF. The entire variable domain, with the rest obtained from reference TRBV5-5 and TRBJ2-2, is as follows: DAGVTQSPTHLIKTRGQQVTLRCSPISGHKSVSWYQQVLGQGPQFIFQYYEKEERGRGNFPDRFSARQFPNYSSELNVNALLLGDSALYLCASSLLGAAGELFFGEGSRLTVL.

The CDR3 sequence is CASSLWESPLHF. For the CDR3, the DNA is TGTGCCAGCAGTTTATGGGAATCACCCCTCCACTTT. V usage is TRBV27 and J usage is TRBJ1-6; unclear D gene. Germline values: CDR1 MNHEY, CDR2 SMNVEV (reference sequence). The CDR3 spans 12 residues. V was trimmed by 1 base and J by 10 bases, leaving 5 bases between them.

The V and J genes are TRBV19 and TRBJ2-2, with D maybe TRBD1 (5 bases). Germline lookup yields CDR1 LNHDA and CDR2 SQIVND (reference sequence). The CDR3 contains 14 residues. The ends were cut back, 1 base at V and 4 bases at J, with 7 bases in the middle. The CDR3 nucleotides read TGTGCCAGTAGTATAGCCAGGGTCACCGGGGAGCTGTTTTTT. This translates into CASSIARVTGELFF.

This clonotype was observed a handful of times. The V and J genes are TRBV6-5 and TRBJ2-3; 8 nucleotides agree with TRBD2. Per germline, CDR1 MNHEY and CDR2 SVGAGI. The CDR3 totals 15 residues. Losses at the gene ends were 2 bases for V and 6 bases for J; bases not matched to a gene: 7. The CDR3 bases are TGTGCCAGCAGTTACGGGGCGGGGGGCTTGGATACGCAGTATTTT. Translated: CASSYGAGGLDTQYF.

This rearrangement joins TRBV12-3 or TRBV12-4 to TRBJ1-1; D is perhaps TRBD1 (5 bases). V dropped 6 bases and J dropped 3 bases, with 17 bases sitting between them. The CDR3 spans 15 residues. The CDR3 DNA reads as TGTGCCAGCAGACCCGACAGTCAGCGGTACACTGAAGCTTTCTTT. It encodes CASRPDSQRYTEAFF.

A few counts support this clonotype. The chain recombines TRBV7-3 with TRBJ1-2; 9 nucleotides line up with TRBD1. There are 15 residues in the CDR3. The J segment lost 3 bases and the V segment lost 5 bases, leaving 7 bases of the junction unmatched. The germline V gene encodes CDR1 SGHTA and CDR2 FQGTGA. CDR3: CASSPTDRGDYGYTF. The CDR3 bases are TGTGCCAGCAGCCCGACGGACAGGGGAGACTATGGCTACACCTTC.

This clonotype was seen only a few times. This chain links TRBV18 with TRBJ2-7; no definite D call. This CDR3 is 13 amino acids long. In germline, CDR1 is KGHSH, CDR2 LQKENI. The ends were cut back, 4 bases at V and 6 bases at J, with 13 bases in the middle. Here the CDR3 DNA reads TGTGCCAGCTCACAAGGTCGTTCGAGCGAGCAGTACTTC. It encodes CASSQGRSSEQYF.

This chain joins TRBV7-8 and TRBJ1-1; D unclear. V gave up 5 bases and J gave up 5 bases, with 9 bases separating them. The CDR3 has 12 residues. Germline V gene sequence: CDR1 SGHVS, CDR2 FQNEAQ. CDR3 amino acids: CASSPQLTEAFF. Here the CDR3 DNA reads TGTGCCAGCAGCCCCCAATTAACTGAAGCTTTCTTT.

DNA for the CDR3: TGTGCCAGCAGCTCCCGGACAGCCGGGGGGAACATTCAGTACTTC. Its translation: CASSSRTAGGNIQYF. The chain uses TRBV6-5 and TRBJ2-4; a weak D match, TRBD2 (7 bases). The germline CDR1 and CDR2 sequences are MNHEY and SVGAGI. V lost 6 bases and J 7 bases, leaving 19 bases between the germline ends. This CDR3 has 15 residues.

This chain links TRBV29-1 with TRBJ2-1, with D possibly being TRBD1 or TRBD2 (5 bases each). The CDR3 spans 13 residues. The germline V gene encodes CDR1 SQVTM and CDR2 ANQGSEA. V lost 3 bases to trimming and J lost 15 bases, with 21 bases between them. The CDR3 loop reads CSVDPTGTGTPFF. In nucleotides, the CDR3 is TGCAGCGTTGATCCCACCGGGACCGGGACCCCGTTCTTC.

This CDR3 is CASSESGWGRTEAFF. The CDR3 bases are TGTGCCAGCAGTGAAAGCGGGTGGGGCCGGACTGAAGCTTTCTTT. The chain combines TRBV6-1 with TRBJ1-1; possible D gene TRBD1, 5 bases. The germline V and J ends were trimmed by 2 bases and 5 bases, with 15 bases remaining between them. The germline V gene encodes CDR1 MNHNS and CDR2 SASEGT. There are 15 residues in the CDR3.

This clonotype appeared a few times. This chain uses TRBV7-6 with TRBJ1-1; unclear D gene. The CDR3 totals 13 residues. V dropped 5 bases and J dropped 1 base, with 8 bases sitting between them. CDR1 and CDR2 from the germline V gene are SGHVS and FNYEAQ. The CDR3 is CASSPGKNTEAFF. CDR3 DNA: TGTGCCAGCAGCCCCGGGAAGAACACTGAAGCTTTCTTT.

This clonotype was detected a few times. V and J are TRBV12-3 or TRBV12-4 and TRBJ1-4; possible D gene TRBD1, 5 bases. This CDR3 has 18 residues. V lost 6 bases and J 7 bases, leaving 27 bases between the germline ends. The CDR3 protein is CASSPGSRVTRGGEKLFF. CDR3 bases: TGTGCCAGCAGCCCAGGGTCGAGAGTGACAAGGGGAGGTGAAAAACTGTTTTTT.

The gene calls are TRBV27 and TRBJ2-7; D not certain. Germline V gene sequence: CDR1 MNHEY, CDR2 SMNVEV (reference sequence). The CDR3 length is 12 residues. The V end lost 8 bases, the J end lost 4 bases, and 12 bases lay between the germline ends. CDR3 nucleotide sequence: TGTGCCAGCTATCAGCCCGGTTACGAGCAGTACTTC. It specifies CASYQPGYEQYF.

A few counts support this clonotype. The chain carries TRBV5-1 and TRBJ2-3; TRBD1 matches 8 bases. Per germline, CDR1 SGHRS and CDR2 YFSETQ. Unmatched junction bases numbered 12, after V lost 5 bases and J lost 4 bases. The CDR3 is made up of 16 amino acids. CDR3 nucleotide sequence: TGCGCCAGCAGGAATATATTTGGACAGGGCTCAGATACGCAGTATTTT. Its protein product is CASRNIFGQGSDTQYF.

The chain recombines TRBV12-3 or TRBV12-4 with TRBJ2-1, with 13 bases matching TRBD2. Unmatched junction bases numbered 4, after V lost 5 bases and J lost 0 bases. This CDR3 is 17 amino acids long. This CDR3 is CASSPLAGGLSYNEQFF. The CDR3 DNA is TGTGCCAGCAGTCCACTAGCGGGGGGGCTCTCCTACAATGAGCAGTTCTTC.

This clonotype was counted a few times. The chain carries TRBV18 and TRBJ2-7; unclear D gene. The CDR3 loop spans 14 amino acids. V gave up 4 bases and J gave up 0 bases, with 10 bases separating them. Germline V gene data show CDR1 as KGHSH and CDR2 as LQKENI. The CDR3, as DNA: TGTGCCAGCTCACTACCGACGACCTCCTACGAGCAGTACTTC. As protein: CASSLPTTSYEQYF. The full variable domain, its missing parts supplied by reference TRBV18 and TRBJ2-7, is NAGVMQNPRHLVRRRGQEARLRCSPMKGHSHVYWYRQLPEEGLKFMVYLQKENIIDESGMPKERFSAEFPKEGPSILRIQQVVRGDSAAYFCASSLPTTSYEQYFGPGTRLTVT.

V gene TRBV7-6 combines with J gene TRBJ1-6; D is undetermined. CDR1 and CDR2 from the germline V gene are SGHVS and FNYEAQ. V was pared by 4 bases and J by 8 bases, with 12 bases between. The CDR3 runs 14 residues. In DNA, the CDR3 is TGTGCCAGCAGCTCCCAGGAGGCCTATTCACCCCTCCACTTT. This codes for CASSSQEAYSPLHF.

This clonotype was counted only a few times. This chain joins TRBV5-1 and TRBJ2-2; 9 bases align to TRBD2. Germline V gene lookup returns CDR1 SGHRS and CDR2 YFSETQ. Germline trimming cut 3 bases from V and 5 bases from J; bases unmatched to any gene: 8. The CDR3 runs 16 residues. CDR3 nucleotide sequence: TGCGCCAGCAGCTACGGAATAGCGGGGGATACCGGGGAGCTGTTTTTT. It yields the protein CASSYGIAGDTGELFF. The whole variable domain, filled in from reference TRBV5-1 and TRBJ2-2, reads KAGVTQTPRYLIKTRGQQVTLSCSPISGHRSVSWYQQTPGQGLQFLFEYFSETQRNKGNFPGRFSGRQFSNSRSEMNVSTLELGDSALYLCASSYGIAGDTGELFFGEGSRLTVL.

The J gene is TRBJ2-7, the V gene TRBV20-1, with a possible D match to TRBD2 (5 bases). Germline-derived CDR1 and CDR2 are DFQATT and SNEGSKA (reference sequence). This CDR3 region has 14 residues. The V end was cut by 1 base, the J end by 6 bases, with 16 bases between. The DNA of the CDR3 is TGCAGTGCTAGAGTTCGGGCTAGCAGCCGCGAGCAGTACTTC. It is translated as CSARVRASSREQYF.

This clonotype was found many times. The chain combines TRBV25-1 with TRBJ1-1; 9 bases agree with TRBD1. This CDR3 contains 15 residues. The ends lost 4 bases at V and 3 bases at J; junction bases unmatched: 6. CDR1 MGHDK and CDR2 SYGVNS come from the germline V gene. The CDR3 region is CASSAHRGPYTEAFF. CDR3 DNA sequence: TGTGCCAGCAGTGCCCACAGGGGGCCGTACACTGAAGCTTTCTTT.

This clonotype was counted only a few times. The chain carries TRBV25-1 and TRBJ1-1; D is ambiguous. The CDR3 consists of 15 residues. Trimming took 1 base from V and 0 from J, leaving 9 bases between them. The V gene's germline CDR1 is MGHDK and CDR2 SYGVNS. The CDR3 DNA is TGTGCCAGCAGTGAATTGGTAGGGATGAACACTGAAGCTTTCTTT. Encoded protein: CASSELVGMNTEAFF.